This TCR beta chain was obtained from a study of T cell therapy product for transplant patients (dated by TCRdb to about 2019). Describing the broader study: The wider healthy donor group, in Berlin, Germany, included approximately 19 individuals (about 10 male and 9 female) aged roughly 22 to 90 years. To assess clonal composition, TCRbeta repertoires were compared between rapamycin-treated and untreated CMV-specific T-cell products derived from the same donors. Using CMV as the model virus, the study developed a next-generation autologous adoptive antiviral T-cell product for immunosuppressed solid organ transplant patients. Healthy donors (n = 3) were included in the TCRbeta repertoire analysis of rapamycin-treated and untreated products. Expansion media were supplemented with either IL-7 and IL-15 at roughly 10 ng/ml or IL-2 at approximately 50 U/ml. Study-level results and caveats: Compared with untreated products, rapamycin-treated products had a more diverse, less clonal TCRbeta repertoire and more distinct clones. Repertoires from different donors showed no overlap, but paired products from the same donor shared many clones. In untreated products the top 10 clones covered approximately 89% of the repertoire, compared with 55% to 70% in rapamycin-treated products. The authors suggested that increased clonal diversity in Rapa-TCPs may reflect survival of low-frequency clones and preferential expansion of central memory T cells.

After genomic DNA was extracted with an AllPrep DNA/RNA Kit, the TCRbeta CDR3 regions were amplified using the immunoSEQ hsTCRb Kit. The study's own analysis went as follows. Productive rearrangements, defined as in-frame CDR3 nucleotide sequences without stop codons, were analyzed in immunoSEQ Analyzer 3.0. Sample overlap was measured using the Morisita index, while clonality was calculated from productive entropy normalized to the number of productive rearrangements. TCRdb limited this immuneACCESS table to in-frame rearrangements with V and J called. A share of clones is missing; checked studies link under half to unresolved V genes, and the rest is unexplained. V and J calls and clone size follow that table, whereas D and trimming were derived from the DNA. Across this sample there are 1,000 to 1,200 clones, with 46% seen only once. 30% to 35% of the sample goes to the ten largest clones. Based on the germline V gene, the CDR1 and CDR2 sequences are SGHTA and FQGNSA. V and J are truncated by 1 base and 2 bases respectively, leaving an intervening sequence of 11 bases. The cysteine opens and the phenylalanine closes a CDR3 of 15 amino acids. Just the 45-base CDR3 DNA is kept, in frame starting at base 1.

The meaning behind the sample label is: around 22 nM rapamycin added during CMV-specific T-cell product expansion (Rapa-TCP). The tag on this sample means: CMVpp65/IE-1-reactive T cells enriched by IFNgamma capture and expanded in vitro. PBMCs were stimulated for under seven hours with overlapping CMV pp65 and IE-1 peptide pools, each applied at approximately 0.55 ug/ml. IFNgamma-producing CMV-stimulated cells were positively selected with the IFNgamma Secretion Assay-Cell Enrichment and Detection Kit (Miltenyi Biotec). Enriched IFNgamma+ cells were cultured for 20 to 25 days with irradiated autologous feeders plus either IL-7/IL-15 or IL-2. To provide enough cells for different cell sorting steps, buffy coats were used from about 15% of the 19 healthy donors. Peripheral blood mononuclear cells were isolated by Biocoll density gradient centrifugation. The buffy coats from healthy donors came from DRK.

Judged by its sample share, this clone qualifies as large (0.1 to 1%). Its antigen is unknown. No base quality information exists; no much larger clone differs at one position. Other DNA sequences in the same sample also yield this CDR3. The chain employs TRBV7-2 and TRBJ2-5; the D gene could be either TRBD1 or TRBD2, each agreeing at 6 bases. Sequencing was performed on a sorted cell population cultured from PBMCs. This receptor was identified in an adult in good health. Read as DNA, the sequence is TGTGCCAGCAGCTTAGGAGGGGGGTCTCAAGAGACCCAGTACTTC. This is translated as CASSLGGGSQETQYF.